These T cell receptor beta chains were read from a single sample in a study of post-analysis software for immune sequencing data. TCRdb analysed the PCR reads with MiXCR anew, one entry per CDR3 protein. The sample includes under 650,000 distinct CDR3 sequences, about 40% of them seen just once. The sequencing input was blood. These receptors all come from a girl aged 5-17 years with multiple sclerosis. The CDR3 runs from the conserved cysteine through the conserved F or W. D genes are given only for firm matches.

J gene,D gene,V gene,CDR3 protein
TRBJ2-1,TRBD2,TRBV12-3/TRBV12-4,CASSLGTSGGAYYNEQFF
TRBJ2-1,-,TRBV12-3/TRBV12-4,CASSLVVSETQFF
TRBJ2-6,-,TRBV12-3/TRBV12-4,CASSLERIGANVLTF
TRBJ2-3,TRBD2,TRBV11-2,CASSLDISAGGITDTQYF
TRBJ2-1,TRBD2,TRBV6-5,CASSYSGTSGGSSYNEQFF
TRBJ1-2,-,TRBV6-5,CASRSGSGYTF
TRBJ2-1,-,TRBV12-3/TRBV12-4,CASSLPAREQFF
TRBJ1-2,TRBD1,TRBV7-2,CASSLALSTTGDYGYTF
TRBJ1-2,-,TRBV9,CAGSVVDSNYGYTF
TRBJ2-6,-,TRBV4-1,CASSFIGRTLWANVLTF
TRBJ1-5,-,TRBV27,CASSLSMPASNQPQHF
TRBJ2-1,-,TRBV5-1,CASSFDGSSYNEQFF
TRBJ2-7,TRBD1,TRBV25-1,CASSGGQVYEQYF
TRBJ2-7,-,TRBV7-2,CASSRRVRKSDEQYF